Sequencing of this TCR beta chain was carried out in a study of Ad26.COV2.S vaccination and SARS-CoV-2 variants. Study overall: Administration of Ad26.COV2.S was intramuscular, either once or twice 56 days apart.

Assay used: immunoSEQ multiplex PCR; TCRdb lists only in-frame clones, some missing. The repertoire holds about 430,000 clones, with 80% to 95% as singletons. V was cut by 6 bases and J by 8 bases, with 14 bases left in between. The CDR3 has 14 residues. Germline CDR1 reads SNHLY; CDR2 reads FYNNEI. The treatment here: some 19 received Ad26.COV2.S at low or high dose, single or two shots; roughly five received placebo; per-sample allocation not given. The samples were gathered on day 63 after the first injection of vaccine or placebo. Sequenced here: peripheral blood, sampled in a trial of Ad26.COV2.S vaccine versus placebo. The chain couples TRBV2 to TRBJ1-6; the D is unclear. This TCR was sampled from a person between 18 and 59 years old who received the Ad26.COV2.S COVID-19 vaccine or a placebo. CDR3 coding DNA: TGTGCCAGCAGCGTCTCACCCAGATATTCACCCCTCCACTTT. The encoded protein is CASSVSPRYSPLHF.